Following are 13 T cell receptor beta chains from one sample sequenced in a study of post-analysis software for immune sequencing data. TCR beta cDNA libraries had unique molecular identifiers. TCRdb called the PCR reads again in MiXCR, with one record for every CDR3 protein. The sample lists about 820,000 distinct CDR3 sequences; roughly 50% were seen once. Their antigens are not known. General observations from the study: Five TRBV segments were more frequent in patients than controls; TRBV5-6, TRBV5-1 and TRBV20-1 belonged to this group.

Sequencing was done on a sample of blood. The receptors here all came from a girl between 10 and 17 years old with multiple sclerosis.

The genes are TRBV20-1 and TRBJ2-5; no firm D call. Germline V CDR1 and CDR2: DFQATT, SNEGSKA (reference sequence). The V gene lost 0 bases and the J gene lost 2 bases, with 4 bases spanning the gap. This CDR3 has 12 amino acids. The CDR3 loop is CSARDEQETQYF. CDR3 coding DNA: TGCAGTGCTAGAGATGAGCAAGAGACCCAGTACTTC.

The CDR3, as DNA: TGCAGCGGCGGCGTACTGGCTAACTATGGCTACACCTTC. Residues: CSGGVLANYGYTF. The chain uses TRBV29-1 and TRBJ1-2; no clear D. CDR1 is SQVTM, CDR2 ANQGSEA, per germline. The CDR3 length is 13 residues. V was trimmed by 7 bases and J by 0 bases, leaving 12 bases between them.

The rearrangement joins TRBV20-1 to TRBJ2-1; D is unclear. The V end lost 5 bases, the J end lost 5 bases, and 10 bases lay between the germline ends. CDR3 size: 12 residues. The germline V gene encodes CDR1 DFQATT and CDR2 SNEGSKA (reference sequence). CDR3 nucleotide sequence: TGCAGTGCTGATGTACTAAACAATGAGCAGTTCTTC. This sequence encodes CSADVLNNEQFF.

The rearrangement joins TRBV6-1 to TRBJ2-5, with TRBD1 identical over 8 bases. With 5 bases clipped from V and 2 bases from J, the junction kept 19 bases outside the gene matches. This CDR3 spans 19 amino acids. Germline loops: CDR1 MNHNS, CDR2 SASEGT. DNA for the CDR3: TGTGCCAGCAGTCCGGCGGTCCAGGGGGCTATCATTAGGCAAGAGACCCAGTACTTC. It specifies CASSPAVQGAIIRQETQYF.

Details on this clonotype: At one end the junction does not follow the germline gene, possibly because of a read error. This chain joins TRBV5-1 and TRBJ2-1; the D call may be TRBD1 or TRBD2 (6 bases each). The CDR3 is 15 amino acids. CDR1 is SGHRS, CDR2 YFSETQ, per germline. For the CDR3, the DNA is TGCGCCAGCAGCTTGGCCGGGGGCCCCGGGAATGAGCGGTTCTTC. Its translation: CASSLAGGPGNERFF.

This sequence joins TRBV5-1 and TRBJ2-1; no clear D. Trimming shortened V by 0 bases and J by 12 bases, and 10 bases separated the two germline ends. The CDR3 extends over 12 amino acids. Germline assignment: CDR1 SGHRS and CDR2 YFSETQ. The CDR3 bases are TGCGCCAGCAGCTTGGAATCGGATCCGCAGTTCTTC. Translating gives CASSLESDPQFF. Looking up the rest from reference TRBV5-1 and TRBJ2-1 gives the full variable domain: KAGVTQTPRYLIKTRGQQVTLSCSPISGHRSVSWYQQTPGQGLQFLFEYFSETQRNKGNFPGRFSGRQFSNSRSEMNVSTLELGDSALYLCASSLESDPQFFGPGTRLTVL.

This chain uses TRBV20-1 with TRBJ2-3; D gene uncertain. CDR3 length equals 14 residues. Trimming stripped 5 bases from V and 2 bases from J, with 14 bases between. Germline CDR1 is DFQATT and CDR2 is SNEGSKA (reference sequence). DNA for the CDR3: TGCAGTGCTCCCGTGTCGAAATTCACAGATACGCAGTATTTT. Amino acids: CSAPVSKFTDTQYF.

The chain uses TRBV5-1 and TRBJ2-7; 7 nucleotides agree with TRBD2. V lost 4 bases and J lost 7; bases outside the gene matches: 23. The CDR3 has 18 residues. CDR1 SGHRS and CDR2 YFSETQ come from the germline V gene. The CDR3 sequence is CASSPSRTAPKRGSEQYF. The CDR3 nucleotides are TGCGCCAGCAGCCCCTCGCGGACCGCTCCGAAGCGGGGATCGGAGCAGTACTTC.

The chain is built from TRBV12-3 or TRBV12-4 and TRBJ2-3; 9 nucleotides line up with TRBD2. The CDR3 is 15 residues long. The V segment lost 6 bases and the J segment 7 bases; nucleotides outside the gene matches: 11. CDR3 in DNA: TGTGCCAGCAGCTCCCTGCGGGGGGGTCCATATACGCAGTATTTT. Translating it yields CASSSLRGGPYTQYF.

This clonotype appeared a few times. J is TRBJ2-7 and V is TRBV6-5, with no clear D. Germline-derived CDR1 and CDR2 are MNHEY and SVGAGI. V shed 2 bases and J shed 7 bases, with 15 bases lying between them. The CDR3 is 14 residues long. The DNA for the CDR3 is TGTGCCAGCAGTTACGTATTGCGTCAGGATGAGCAGTACTTC. Translated, it gives CASSYVLRQDEQYF.

The CDR3 spells CSVTRDTYEQYF. DNA for the CDR3: TGCAGCGTCACCCGGGACACCTACGAGCAGTACTTC. The chain recombines TRBV29-1 with TRBJ2-7; a possible D gene is TRBD1 (6 bases). CDR1 SQVTM and CDR2 ANQGSEA come from the germline V gene. Trimming took off 6 bases at V and 2 bases at J, with 11 bases between the two ends. The CDR3 has 12 residues.

CDR3 sequence (DNA): TGCAGTGCTAGATTTCGCAATCAGCCCCAGCATTTT. Translated: CSARFRNQPQHF. The V and J genes are TRBV20-1 and TRBJ1-5; D call uncertain. Trimming pared 2 bases from V and 2 bases from J, leaving 4 bases between. This CDR3 has 12 residues. CDR1 is DFQATT and CDR2 is SNEGSKA in the germline V gene (reference sequence).

The V gene is TRBV7-9, the J gene TRBJ2-1, with no clear D. With 2 bases removed from V and 7 bases from J, the gap between germline ends came to 12 bases. This CDR3 comprises 14 residues. CDR1 is SEHNR, CDR2 FQNEAQ, per germline (reference sequence). The CDR3 reads CASSLLRLWNEQFF. The CDR3 DNA is TGTGCCAGCAGCTTACTAAGGCTTTGGAATGAGCAGTTCTTC.